Listed here is a single T cell receptor beta chain. What antigen it recognizes has not been identified. No much larger clonotype is one base removed from it; base qualities were not supplied. The sample is drawn from a study of blood T cell repertoires in COVID-19 (dated by TCRdb to between 2020 and 2021). About the investigation overall: Samples covering the acute and convalescent phases of COVID-19 were provided by collaborators in the United States, Italy and Spain. The prospective study material was composed of cDNA or gDNA derived from T cells, B-cell-depleted T cells, or PBMCs. The dataset comprised deeply sampled blood TCRbeta repertoires from subjects exposed to, actively infected with, or recovered from COVID-19. The repertoires were released in a freely available public database meant as a resource for research on the immune response to SARS-CoV-2. The samples were drawn from the first 160 participants of the ongoing ImmuneRACE study and from over 950 subjects provided by 6 global collaborators. A de-identified subject ID, COVID-19 status, age in years and sex were almost always included in the sample metadata. Where HLA class I and class II types were available, the types were taken from metadata supplied by the sample provider, not from assay-based typing.

TCRbeta CDR3 regions were amplified from genomic DNA by means of the immunoSEQ Assay, a bias-controlled multiplex PCR. From the authors' description of their analysis: The number of nucleated cells in each sample was estimated by amplification of reference gene primers within the assay. To quantify the absolute abundance of each unique TCRbeta CDR3 rearrangement, sequence reads were collapsed and filtered. Productive Simpson clonality was computed per sample as the square root of Simpson's diversity index over productive rearrangements. Imported from immuneACCESS, the table was reduced by TCRdb to in-frame sequences with V and J called. These copies leave out some clones; in studies compared against another copy, an unresolved V gene accounts for under half, and the cause of the remainder is not known. The V and J calls and clone size come from that table; D and trimming were worked out from the DNA. For this sample there are 95,000 to 150,000 clones; 90% appear just once. Jointly, the top ten make up 3.8% of the sample.

At one collaborating source in Seattle, patients were enrolled during active infection and were followed longitudinally through the course of disease. Each collaborating institution followed its own protocols to collect whole blood in K2EDTA tubes. For TCRbeta analysis, collaborators shipped samples in one of three forms: frozen whole blood, isolated PBMCs, or DNA extracted from either of those sample types. From cysteine to phenylalanine, the CDR3 is 16 amino acids long. Only the CDR3 part of the read is kept: 48 bases, read in frame from the first base. CDR1 LGHNA and CDR2 YNFKEQ were looked up in the germline V gene. Germline trimming: 7 bases from V, 3 bases from J; junction bases outside gene matches: 11. Study-wide conclusions, independent of this receptor: The quantity of clinical and demographic metadata differed by source and by participant and was supplied without curation.

The receptor comes from a woman aged 60-75 years with COVID-19, enrolled during active disease. This receptor chain uses TRBV4-2 and TRBJ1-4, and 7 bases in between align with TRBD1. Sequencing used peripheral blood. CDR3 loop: CASTSSRGPANEKLFF. The nucleotide sequence reads TGTGCCAGCACCTCCAGTAGGGGGCCGGCTAATGAAAAACTGTTTTTT.